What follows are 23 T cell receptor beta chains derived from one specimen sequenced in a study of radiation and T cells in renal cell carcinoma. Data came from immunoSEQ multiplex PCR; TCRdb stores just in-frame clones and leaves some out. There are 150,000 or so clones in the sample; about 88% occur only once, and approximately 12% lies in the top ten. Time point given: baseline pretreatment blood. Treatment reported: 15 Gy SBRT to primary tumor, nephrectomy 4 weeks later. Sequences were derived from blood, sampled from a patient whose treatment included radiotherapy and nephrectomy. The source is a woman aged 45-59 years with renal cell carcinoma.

The CDR3 region has the DNA TGTGCCAGCAGCTTAGGGCGCAGCTCCTACGAGCAGTACTTC. Encoded protein: CASSLGRSSYEQYF. The chain links TRBV7-8 to TRBJ2-7; D ambiguous. The length of the CDR3 is 14 residues. The germline gives CDR1 SGHVS, CDR2 FQNEAQ. Trimming removed 1 base from V and 0 bases from J, with 7 bases in between.

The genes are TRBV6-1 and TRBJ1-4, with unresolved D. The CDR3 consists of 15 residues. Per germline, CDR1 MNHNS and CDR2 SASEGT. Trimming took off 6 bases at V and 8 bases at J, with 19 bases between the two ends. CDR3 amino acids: CASSSRRTVIEKLFF. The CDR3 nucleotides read TGTGCCAGCAGCTCAAGGCGGACTGTAATAGAAAAACTGTTTTTT.

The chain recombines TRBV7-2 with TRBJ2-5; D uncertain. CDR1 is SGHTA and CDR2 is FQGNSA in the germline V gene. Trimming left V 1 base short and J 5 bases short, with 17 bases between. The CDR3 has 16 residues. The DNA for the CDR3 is TGTGCCAGCAGCTTAGAGTTGGGCTCCGGTTCGGAGACCCAGTACTTC. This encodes CASSLELGSGSETQYF.

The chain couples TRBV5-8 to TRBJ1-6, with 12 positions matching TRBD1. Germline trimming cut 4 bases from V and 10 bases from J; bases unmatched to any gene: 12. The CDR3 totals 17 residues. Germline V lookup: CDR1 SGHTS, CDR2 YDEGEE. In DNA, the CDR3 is TGTGCCAGCAGCGGCCCGGGACAGGGGGCGTTAGAATCACCCCTCCACTTT. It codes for CASSGPGQGALESPLHF.

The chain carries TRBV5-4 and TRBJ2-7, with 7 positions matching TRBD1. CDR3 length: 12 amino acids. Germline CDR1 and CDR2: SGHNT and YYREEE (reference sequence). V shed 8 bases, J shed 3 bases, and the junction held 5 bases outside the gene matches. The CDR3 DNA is TGTGCCAGGACAGGGTGGGGCTACGAGCAGTACTTC. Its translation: CARTGWGYEQYF.

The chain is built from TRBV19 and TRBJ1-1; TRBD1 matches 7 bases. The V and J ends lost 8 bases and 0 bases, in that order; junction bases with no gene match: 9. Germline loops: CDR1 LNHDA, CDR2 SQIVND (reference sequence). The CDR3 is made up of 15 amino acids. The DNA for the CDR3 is TGTGCCAGTGGAAGGGACAGATACATGAACACTGAAGCTTTCTTT. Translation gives CASGRDRYMNTEAFF.

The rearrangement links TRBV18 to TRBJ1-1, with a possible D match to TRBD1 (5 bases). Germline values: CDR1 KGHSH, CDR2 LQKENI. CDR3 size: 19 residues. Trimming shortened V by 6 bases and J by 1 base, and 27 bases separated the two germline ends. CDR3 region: CASSPQGSPWRERNTEAFF. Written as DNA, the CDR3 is TGTGCCAGCTCCCCCCAGGGATCTCCTTGGAGAGAAAGGAACACTGAAGCTTTCTTT.

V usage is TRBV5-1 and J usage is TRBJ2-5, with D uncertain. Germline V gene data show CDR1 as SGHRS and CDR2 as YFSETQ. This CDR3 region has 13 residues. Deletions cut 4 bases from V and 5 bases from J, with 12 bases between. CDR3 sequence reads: CASSTFRTETQYF. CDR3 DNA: TGCGCCAGCAGCACATTTAGAACGGAGACCCAGTACTTC.

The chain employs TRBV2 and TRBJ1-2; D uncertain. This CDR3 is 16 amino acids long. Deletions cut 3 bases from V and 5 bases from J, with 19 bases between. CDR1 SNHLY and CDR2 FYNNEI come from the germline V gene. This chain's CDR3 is CASSDSRRAALYGYTF. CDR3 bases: TGTGCCAGCAGTGATTCAAGGAGGGCCGCCTTGTATGGCTACACCTTC.

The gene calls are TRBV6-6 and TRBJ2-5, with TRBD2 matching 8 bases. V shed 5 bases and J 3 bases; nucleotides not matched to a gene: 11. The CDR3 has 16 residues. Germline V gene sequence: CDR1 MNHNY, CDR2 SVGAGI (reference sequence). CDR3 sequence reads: CASSPSGGGEEETQYF. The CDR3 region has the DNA TGTGCCAGCAGTCCCTCCGGGGGGGGCGAGGAAGAGACCCAGTACTTC.

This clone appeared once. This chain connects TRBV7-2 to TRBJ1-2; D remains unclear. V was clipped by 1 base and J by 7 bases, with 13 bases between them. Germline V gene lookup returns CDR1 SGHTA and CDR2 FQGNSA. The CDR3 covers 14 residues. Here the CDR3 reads CASSLDDTYTGYTF. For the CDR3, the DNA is TGTGCCAGCAGCTTAGATGACACATATACTGGCTACACCTTC.

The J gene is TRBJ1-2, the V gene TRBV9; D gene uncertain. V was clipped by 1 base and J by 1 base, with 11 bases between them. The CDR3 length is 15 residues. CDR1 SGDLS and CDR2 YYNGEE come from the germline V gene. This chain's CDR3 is CASSVTDSSNYGYTF. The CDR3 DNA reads TGTGCCAGCAGCGTAACAGATTCCAGTAACTATGGCTACACCTTC.

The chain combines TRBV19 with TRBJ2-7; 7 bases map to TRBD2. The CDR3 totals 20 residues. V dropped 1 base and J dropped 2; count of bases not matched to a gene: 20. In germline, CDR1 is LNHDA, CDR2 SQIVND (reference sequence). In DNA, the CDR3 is TGTGCCAGTAGTATAGTGGGGGGGGAGGCGACCGAGGTTGGAACCTACGAGCAGTACTTC. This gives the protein CASSIVGGEATEVGTYEQYF.

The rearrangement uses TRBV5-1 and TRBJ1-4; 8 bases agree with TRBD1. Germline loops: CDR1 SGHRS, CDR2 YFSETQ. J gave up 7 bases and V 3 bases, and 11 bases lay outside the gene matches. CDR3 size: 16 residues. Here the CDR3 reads CASSSTGDRRIEKLFF. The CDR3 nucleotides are TGCGCCAGCAGCTCAACCGGGGACAGGCGCATTGAAAAACTGTTTTTT.

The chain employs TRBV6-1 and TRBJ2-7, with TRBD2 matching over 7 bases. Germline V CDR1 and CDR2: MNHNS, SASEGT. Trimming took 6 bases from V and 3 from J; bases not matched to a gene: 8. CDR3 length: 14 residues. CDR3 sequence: CASRGGGGSYEQYF. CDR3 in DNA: TGTGCCAGCAGGGGTGGGGGGGGAAGCTACGAGCAGTACTTC.

In nucleotides, the CDR3 is TGTGCCAGCAGTTCCCCCGGGACAGGGGACGGTAATGAGCAGTTCTTC. Protein: CASSSPGTGDGNEQFF. The chain has TRBV6-5 and TRBJ2-1; 10 bases line up with TRBD1. V lost 4 bases, J lost 7 bases, and 10 bases stayed unmatched. Germline CDR1 is MNHEY and CDR2 is SVGAGI. This CDR3 has 16 residues.

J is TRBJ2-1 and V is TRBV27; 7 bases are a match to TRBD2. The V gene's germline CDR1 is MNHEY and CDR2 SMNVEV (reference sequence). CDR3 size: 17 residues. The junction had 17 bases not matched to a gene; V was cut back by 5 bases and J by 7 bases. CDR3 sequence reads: CASSTALGLGILNEQFF. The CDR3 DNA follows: TGTGCCAGCAGTACTGCATTAGGACTAGGTATCCTAAATGAGCAGTTCTTC.

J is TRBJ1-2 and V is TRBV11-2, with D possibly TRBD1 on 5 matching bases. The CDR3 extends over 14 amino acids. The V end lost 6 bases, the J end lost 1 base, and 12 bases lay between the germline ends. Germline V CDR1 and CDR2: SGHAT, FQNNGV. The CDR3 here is CASSSQGFNYGYTF. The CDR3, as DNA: TGTGCCAGCAGTTCGCAGGGATTTAACTATGGCTACACCTTC. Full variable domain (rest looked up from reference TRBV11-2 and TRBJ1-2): EAGVAQSPRYKIIEKRQSVAFWCNPISGHATLYWYQQILGQGPKLLIQFQNNGVVDDSQLPKDRFSAERLKGVDSTLKIQPAKLEDSAVYLCASSSQGFNYGYTFGSGTRLTVV.

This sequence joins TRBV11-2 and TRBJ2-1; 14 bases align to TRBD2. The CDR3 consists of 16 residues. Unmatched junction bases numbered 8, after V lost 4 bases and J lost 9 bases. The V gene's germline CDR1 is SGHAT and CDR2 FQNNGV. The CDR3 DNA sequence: TGTGCCAGCAGCTCAAGCAGGACTAGCGGGGGGTTTGAGCAGTTCTTC. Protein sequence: CASSSSRTSGGFEQFF.

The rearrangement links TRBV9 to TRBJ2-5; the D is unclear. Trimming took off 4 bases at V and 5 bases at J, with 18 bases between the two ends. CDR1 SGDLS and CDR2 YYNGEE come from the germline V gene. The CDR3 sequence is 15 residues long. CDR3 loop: CASSNPGPSGETQYF. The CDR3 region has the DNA TGTGCCAGCAGCAACCCGGGCCCTTCGGGCGAGACCCAGTACTTC.

The CDR3, as DNA: TGTGCCAGTAGGCCGAGGGAAGTTGGGTATGGCTACACCTTC. Amino acid sequence: CASRPREVGYGYTF. The chain couples TRBV19 to TRBJ1-2; no firm D call. CDR1 is LNHDA and CDR2 is SQIVND in the germline V gene (reference sequence). This CDR3 is 14 amino acids long. V lost 6 bases, J lost 5 bases, and 16 bases lay in between.

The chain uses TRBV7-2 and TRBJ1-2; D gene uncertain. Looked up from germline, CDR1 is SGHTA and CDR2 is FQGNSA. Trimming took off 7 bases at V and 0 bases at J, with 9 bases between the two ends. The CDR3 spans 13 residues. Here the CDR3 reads CASKVIANYGYTF. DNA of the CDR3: TGTGCCAGCAAGGTGATAGCTAACTATGGCTACACCTTC.

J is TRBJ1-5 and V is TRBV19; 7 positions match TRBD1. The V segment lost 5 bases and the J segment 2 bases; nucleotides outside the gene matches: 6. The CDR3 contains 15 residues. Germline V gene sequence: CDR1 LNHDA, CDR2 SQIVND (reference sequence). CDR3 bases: TGTGCCAGTAGTCGTACAGGGGATCGCAATCAGCCCCAGCATTTT. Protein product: CASSRTGDRNQPQHF.